The clone carrying this T cell receptor (beta chain) showed up just a few times. Its cognate antigen is unknown. This entry belongs to a study of OX40 agonist ivuxolimab in advanced cancers. Study in general: Two cutaneous melanoma patients and one hepatocellular carcinoma patient, three in all, had partial responses.

TCRdb's copy holds only in-frame clones and misses some; the assay was immunoSEQ multiplex PCR. The sample includes about 50,000 clones, about 92% of them seen just once. Regarding the study as a whole: Averaged across samples, CD8+ T cells carried more expanded clones than CD4+ did. At 0.1 to 3.0 mg/kg and by week 6, clonal expansion occurred in CD4+ and CD8+ blood T cells. Certain nonresponding patients likewise had low normalized T-cell clonal expansion.

The source was CD4+ or CD8+ T cells sorted from blood, collected in a trial of the OX40 agonist ivuxolimab. The sequence derives from an adult with an advanced solid tumor such as melanoma, head and neck, liver or kidney cancer.

The CDR3 loop is CASSENRGSGNTIYF. The CDR3 DNA follows: TGTGCCAGCAGCGAAAACAGGGGCTCTGGAAACACCATATATTTT. The V call is TRBV2, the J call TRBJ1-3; 7 nucleotides match TRBD1. The CDR3 sequence is 15 residues long. V was clipped by 6 bases and J by 0 bases; unmatched bases: 5. Germline CDR1 and CDR2: SNHLY and FYNNEI.